These 19 T cell receptor beta chains were all obtained from the same sample, sequenced in a study of metastatic and nonmetastatic thyroid tumors (dated by TCRdb to the early 2020s). Libraries were prepared through PCR. Sequencing was performed on an Illumina HiSeq 4000. TCRdb reanalyzed the raw reads on its own, using fastp at Q25 for trimming and MiXCR for clone calling, and kept in-frame beta chains. The sample data list 60,000 to 85,000 clones, and around 18% of these were observed just once. The top ten constitute roughly 13% of the sample. None of the patients had been given any treatment before thyroid surgery. The source material was blood. The receptors were sampled from a female donor with papillary thyroid cancer or a benign thyroid nodule (not recorded which). Some clones in this sample may be carry-over from other donors' samples.

This clone was observed a single time. CDR3 nucleotides: TGTGCCAGCAGCTTGTCCAGCGGGAGGGCCGACACCGGGGAGCTGTTTTTT. Translated: CASSLSSGRADTGELFF. The rearrangement joins TRBV11-2 to TRBJ2-2, with 10 bases aligning to TRBD2. J was trimmed by 3 bases and V by 3 bases; bases with no gene match: 7. Germline V gene sequence: CDR1 SGHAT, CDR2 FQNNGV. This CDR3 region has 17 residues.

This clone was recorded once. The chain carries TRBV19 and TRBJ1-5, with 7 bases that match TRBD1. CDR3 length equals 16 residues. In germline, CDR1 is LNHDA, CDR2 SQIVND (reference sequence). Trimming at V came to 7 bases and at J to 2 bases, leaving 11 bases not matched to a gene. CDR3 region: CASTYTGDFGNQPQHF. CDR3 sequence (DNA): TGTGCCAGTACTTATACAGGGGATTTCGGCAATCAGCCCCAGCATTTT.

There are a few counts of this clone. The CDR3 nucleotides read TGTGCCAGCAGCTTAGGGGGCCTCCACTCTGGAAACACCATATATTTT. Protein: CASSLGGLHSGNTIYF. The genes are TRBV5-4 and TRBJ1-3, with 7 bases lining up with TRBD1. The CDR3 sequence is 16 residues long. After removal of 2 bases from V and 0 bases from J, the junction contained 5 bases not matched to a gene. Germline V gene data show CDR1 as SGHNT and CDR2 as YYREEE (reference sequence).

This clone was observed at least ten times. CDR3 in DNA: TGTGCCAGCAGTTACTCTAGGGCAGCTGCAACTAATGAAAAACTGTTTTTT. Protein sequence: CASSYSRAAATNEKLFF. The chain has TRBV6-5 and TRBJ1-4; D ambiguous. The length of the CDR3 is 17 residues. CDR1 and CDR2 (germline): MNHEY, SVGAGI. The V and J ends lost 0 bases and 0 bases respectively, with 11 bases between them.

This clone has ten or more counts. Other nucleotide sequences from this sample produce the same CDR3. The V gene is TRBV18, the J gene TRBJ2-7; D might be TRBD1 (5 bases). Per the germline V gene, CDR1 is KGHSH and CDR2 is LQKENI. The CDR3 runs to 14 residues. The germline V and J ends were trimmed by 3 bases and 3 bases, with 12 bases remaining between them. In nucleotides, the CDR3 is TGTGCCAGCTCACCGGGGCAGGGAATCTACGAGCAGTACTTC. Translated: CASSPGQGIYEQYF.

This clone was seen many times. The rearrangement uses TRBV20-1 and TRBJ2-3; D not certain. Germline assignment: CDR1 DFQATT and CDR2 SNEGSKA (reference sequence). There are 14 residues in the CDR3. V dropped 0 bases and J dropped 0 bases, with 7 bases sitting between them. Here the CDR3 DNA reads TGCAGTGCTAGAGAACAACCAAGCACAGATACGCAGTATTTT. It translates to CSAREQPSTDTQYF.

The chain recombines TRBV5-1 with TRBJ1-6; possibly TRBD1 for D (6 bases). V lost 4 bases, J lost 9 bases, and 14 bases lay in between. The length of the CDR3 is 14 residues. CDR1 is SGHRS, CDR2 YFSETQ, per germline. DNA of the CDR3: TGCGCCAGCAGCGGATGGACAGAAGGTTCACCCCTCCACTTT. This codes for CASSGWTEGSPLHF.

This clone was found many times. The chain is built from TRBV2 and TRBJ1-5; D gene ambiguous. This CDR3 has 14 amino acids. Germline V gene lookup returns CDR1 SNHLY and CDR2 FYNNEI. Trimming took off 6 bases at V and 0 bases at J, with 9 bases between the two ends. The CDR3 DNA reads TGTGCCAGCAGGGCCACCTTTAGCAATCAGCCCCAGCATTTT. Protein: CASRATFSNQPQHF. The variable domain in full, with the rest retrieved from reference TRBV2 and TRBJ1-5, is EPEVTQTPSHQVTQMGQEVILRCVPISNHLYFYWYRQILGQKVEFLVSFYNNEISEKSEIFDDQFSVERPDGSNFTLKIRSTKLEDSAMYFCASRATFSNQPQHFGDGTRLSIL.

There are a few counts of this clone. The chain employs TRBV28 and TRBJ2-1, with D possibly TRBD1 on 5 matching bases. The CDR3 is 14 amino acids. Trimming stripped 2 bases from V and 1 base from J, with 6 bases between. In germline, CDR1 is MDHEN, CDR2 SYDVKM. CDR3 amino acids: CASSLQGSYNEQFF. The CDR3 region has the DNA TGTGCCAGCAGTTTACAGGGATCCTACAATGAGCAGTTCTTC.

This clone has more than one count but fewer than ten. With a much larger clone just one base away, this may be a read error. This chain joins TRBV9 and TRBJ1-1; D remains unclear. Trimming stripped 0 bases from V and 5 bases from J, with 14 bases between. Germline V gives CDR1 SGDLS, CDR2 YYNGEE. This CDR3 comprises 15 residues. CDR3 bases: TGTGCCAGCAGCGTAGACCCATGGGGTCGGACTGAAGCTTTCTTT. Translating it yields CASSVDPWGRTEAFF.

In its sample, this clone was seen many times. V usage is TRBV28 and J usage is TRBJ2-1; 12 bases are shared with TRBD2. The V gene end was trimmed by 2 bases and the J gene end by 4 bases; junction bases not matched to a gene: 3. This CDR3 contains 16 residues. Germline loops: CDR1 MDHEN, CDR2 SYDVKM. The DNA for the CDR3 is TGTGCCAGCAGTTTAGGTCTAGCGGGAGGGTACAATGAGCAGTTCTTC. Amino acids: CASSLGLAGGYNEQFF.

This clone was recorded at least ten times. The chain carries TRBV19 and TRBJ2-1; no clear D gene. V was trimmed by 9 bases and J by 0 bases, leaving 9 bases between them. The CDR3 runs to 13 residues. Germline CDR1 and CDR2: LNHDA and SQIVND (reference sequence). Here the CDR3 reads CASDHPSYNEQFF. CDR3 coding DNA: TGTGCCAGCGACCACCCCTCCTACAATGAGCAGTTCTTC. The whole variable domain, remainder taken from reference TRBV19 and TRBJ2-1, is DGGITQSPKYLFRKEGQNVTLSCEQNLNHDAMYWYRQDPGQGLRLIYYSQIVNDFQKGDIAEGYSVSREKKESFPLTVTSAQKNPTAFYLCASDHPSYNEQFFGPGTRLTVL.

In this sample, this clone turned up many times. The rearrangement uses TRBV6-1 and TRBJ1-4, with 9 bases lining up with TRBD1. The V segment lost 4 bases and the J segment 5 bases; nucleotides outside the gene matches: 8. This CDR3 region has 16 residues. Germline V gene lookup returns CDR1 MNHNS and CDR2 SASEGT. CDR3 loop: CASSGILGTGNEKLFF. In nucleotides, the CDR3 is TGTGCCAGCAGTGGAATACTGGGGACAGGGAATGAAAAACTGTTTTTT.

This clone has more than one count but fewer than ten. The chain links TRBV18 to TRBJ1-6, with 8 bases aligning to TRBD1. The germline gives CDR1 KGHSH, CDR2 LQKENI. The CDR3 spans 15 residues. Trimming cost V 3 bases and J 7 bases; bases outside gene matches: 5. In DNA, the CDR3 is TGTGCCAGCTCACCGGGGACAGGTGGGAATTCACCCCTCCACTTT. It translates to CASSPGTGGNSPLHF.

On this clone itself: The junction does not match germline at one end; this may be a read error. The V call is TRBV7-7, the J call TRBJ1-1; D perhaps matches TRBD1 (6 bases). The CDR3 runs to 17 residues. Germline loops: CDR1 SSHAT, CDR2 FNYEAQ (reference sequence). CDR3 nucleotides: TGTGCTAGCAGCATACTTCGGAAGCGGGAGTGGGACACTGAAGCTTTCTTC. Its translation is CASSILRKREWDTEAFF.

The sample holds many counts of this clone. The chain is built from TRBV6-1 and TRBJ2-3; D call uncertain. Trimming shortened V by 7 bases and J by 2 bases, and 13 bases separated the two germline ends. This CDR3 is 14 amino acids long. Germline V gives CDR1 MNHNS, CDR2 SASEGT. CDR3 nucleotide sequence: TGTGCCAGCAAGTTTAGGAATCCCACAGATACGCAGTATTTT. Its translation: CASKFRNPTDTQYF.

This clone was counted once. The chain couples TRBV11-2 to TRBJ2-1, with 8 positions matching TRBD2. The CDR3 length is 14 residues. V dropped 5 bases and J dropped 9; count of bases not matched to a gene: 9. Germline V gives CDR1 SGHAT, CDR2 FQNNGV. The CDR3 reads CASSQSGSVREQFF. In nucleotides, the CDR3 is TGTGCCAGCAGCCAGAGCGGGAGTGTCCGTGAGCAGTTCTTC.

V and J are TRBV20-1 and TRBJ2-7, with 7 positions matching TRBD1. CDR1 and CDR2 from the germline V gene are DFQATT and SNEGSKA (reference sequence). The CDR3 is 13 residues long. V shed 5 bases and J 5 bases; nucleotides not matched to a gene: 9. Here the CDR3 DNA reads TGCAGTGCTTACAGGGGACAAGAGGACGAGCAGTACTTC. Amino acid sequence: CSAYRGQEDEQYF.

Ten or more counts support this clone. The genes are TRBV28 and TRBJ2-5; no firm D call. V was trimmed by 3 bases and J by 1 base, leaving 9 bases between them. CDR1 is MDHEN and CDR2 is SYDVKM in the germline V gene. This CDR3 region has 14 residues. The CDR3 DNA sequence: TGTGCCAGCAGTTTTGGCGGCAGCCAAGAGACCCAGTACTTC. Amino acids: CASSFGGSQETQYF.